This is a list of T cell receptor beta chains from one sample in a study of blood T cell repertoires in COVID-19. Profiled with immunoSEQ multiplex PCR; TCRdb holds only in-frame clones, not every one. The sample contains some 120,000 clones, 70% to 80% of which appear only once. The sample was peripheral blood. The receptors come from a human donor in a cohort sampled during active COVID-19. Both conserved end residues are part of each CDR3. A D gene is named only where the DNA matches it firmly. For some rows the clone size is stated as once, few or many, or as a class when expanded; others skip it.

>NA|NA|TRBJ2-5|TRBV6-1
CASSEGPGQTQYF
TGTGCCAGCAGTGAAGGGCCAGGGCAGACCCAGTACTTC
>NA|NA|TRBJ2-1|TRBV11-3
CASSSPGGEQFF
TGTGCCAGCAGCTCCCCCGGGGGTGAGCAGTTCTTC
>TRBD1|NA|TRBJ2-1|TRBV28
CASSFEGADEQFF
TGTGCCAGCAGTTTTGAGGGGGCGGATGAGCAGTTCTTC
>NA|NA|TRBJ2-7|TRBV27
CASSSLSTYEQYF
TGTGCCAGCAGTTCGCTTAGCACCTACGAGCAGTACTTC
>NA|NA|TRBJ2-3|TRBV27
CASSFPGSPDTQYF
TGTGCCAGCAGTTTCCCCGGGAGCCCCGATACGCAGTATTTT
>TRBD1|NA|TRBJ2-5|TRBV7-3
CASSQTGGRETQYF
TGTGCCAGCAGCCAGACAGGGGGGAGAGAGACCCAGTACTTC
>NA|few|TRBJ2-1|TRBV27
CASRLLRGNEQFF
TGTGCCAGCAGACTACTCCGAGGAAATGAGCAGTTCTTC
>TRBD2|NA|TRBJ2-1|TRBV7-3
CASSSGLAGVQFF
TGTGCCAGCAGCTCAGGACTAGCGGGAGTTCAGTTCTTC
>NA|once|TRBJ1-2|TRBV29-1
CSAEDREYGYTF
TGCAGCGCCGAGGACAGAGAATATGGCTACACCTTC
>NA|NA|TRBJ1-1|TRBV7-3
CASSFTSGNTEAFF
TGTGCCAGCAGCTTTACATCAGGTAACACTGAAGCTTTCTTT
>NA|NA|TRBJ2-2|TRBV28
CASSPMVGGRPGELFF
TGTGCCAGCAGTCCCATGGTGGGGGGAAGGCCCGGGGAGCTGTTTTTT
>NA|NA|TRBJ2-7|TRBV18
CASSPDRNLLYEQYF
TGTGCCAGCTCACCCGACAGGAACCTTCTCTACGAGCAGTACTTC
>TRBD1|NA|TRBJ2-6|TRBV28
CASSLSQGAPGANVLTF
TGTGCCAGCAGTTTATCCCAGGGGGCGCCTGGGGCCAACGTCCTGACTTTC
>TRBD2|NA|TRBJ2-5|TRBV6-1
CASSERGLAGVVAQYF
TGTGCCAGCAGTGAAAGGGGACTAGCGGGAGTTGTGGCCCAGTACTTC
>TRBD1|NA|TRBJ1-1|TRBV12-3/TRBV12-4
CASRPNPGQEAFF
TGTGCCAGCAGACCTAACCCGGGACAGGAAGCTTTCTTT
>TRBD1|NA|TRBJ1-2|TRBV3-1/TRBV3-2
CASRPGTAFNYGYTF
TGTGCCAGCAGACCCGGGACAGCCTTTAACTATGGCTACACCTTC
>TRBD2|NA|TRBJ2-2|TRBV7-2
CASSLVGLSGTHTGELFF
TGTGCCAGCAGCTTAGTCGGTTTGAGCGGGACCCACACCGGGGAGCTGTTTTTT
>TRBD2|NA|TRBJ2-1|TRBV18
CASSPKLAGYNEQFF
TGTGCCAGCTCACCAAAACTAGCGGGGTACAATGAGCAGTTCTTC
>NA|NA|TRBJ1-3|TRBV19
CASSVEVSRVIAGNTIYF
TGTGCCAGTAGTGTAGAGGTGTCGCGGGTGATCGCTGGAAACACCATATATTTT
>NA|NA|TRBJ2-1|TRBV19
CASSKRDSLNEQFF
TGTGCCAGTAGTAAGAGGGACTCCCTCAATGAGCAGTTCTTC
>TRBD1|NA|TRBJ1-2|TRBV5-1
CASSFGTATGEYGYTF
TGCGCCAGCAGCTTTGGTACAGCGACAGGGGAATATGGCTACACCTTC
>TRBD2|NA|TRBJ2-1|TRBV7-9
CASSETGTRFNEQFF
TGTGCCAGCAGCGAGACCGGGACTAGGTTTAATGAGCAGTTCTTC
>TRBD1|NA|TRBJ1-2|TRBV5-4
CASSLDDGRGHGYTF
TGTGCCAGCAGCTTAGATGACGGCAGGGGGCATGGCTACACCTTC
>TRBD2|NA|TRBJ2-3|TRBV7-6
CASSETGGTADTQYF
TGTGCCAGCAGCGAAACCGGGGGGACCGCGGATACGCAGTATTTT
>NA|NA|TRBJ2-7|TRBV19
CASSIGQGFGSSYEQYF
TGTGCCAGTAGTATCGGGCAGGGGTTCGGAAGCTCCTACGAGCAGTACTTC
>NA|many|TRBJ2-7|TRBV25-1
CASSETRGQSYEQYF
TGTGCCAGCAGTGAAACTAGGGGACAAAGCTACGAGCAGTACTTC
>NA|once|TRBJ1-1|TRBV7-7
CASSPKEGTEAFF
TGTGCTAGCAGCCCGAAGGAGGGGACTGAAGCTTTCTTT
>TRBD1|once|TRBJ2-4|TRBV28
CASSPWLSGTGKNIQYF
TGTGCCAGCAGCCCCTGGTTATCTGGGACAGGGAAAAACATTCAGTACTTC
>TRBD2|NA|TRBJ2-5|TRBV2
CASRRGGGQETQYF
TGTGCCAGCAGACGCGGCGGGGGGCAGGAGACCCAGTACTTC
>NA|once|TRBJ1-2|TRBV3-1/TRBV3-2
CASSQGAEAFRHYGYTF
TGTGCCAGCAGCCAAGGGGCCGAAGCCTTTCGCCACTATGGCTACACCTTC
>NA|NA|TRBJ1-2|TRBV5-1
CASRREDYGYTF
TGCGCCAGCCGTCGGGAGGACTATGGCTACACCTTC
>NA|NA|TRBJ1-4|TRBV5-5
CASSPGPGGEKLFF
TGTGCCAGCAGCCCGGGACCCGGGGGTGAAAAACTGTTTTTT
>TRBD2|NA|TRBJ2-3|TRBV4-1
CASSLIAGGRDTQYF
TGCGCCAGCAGCCTTATAGCGGGGGGAAGAGATACGCAGTATTTT
>NA|NA|TRBJ2-7|TRBV7-9
CASSGSPGQLSSYEQYF
TGTGCCAGCAGCGGGAGCCCCGGACAGCTGAGCTCCTACGAGCAGTACTTC
>TRBD1|NA|TRBJ1-2|TRBV28
CASSRTGRGYTF
TGTGCCAGCAGTCGGACAGGGCGAGGCTACACCTTC
>TRBD1|few|TRBJ2-3|TRBV28
CASRQGVEDTQYF
TGTGCCAGCAGACAGGGGGTAGAAGATACGCAGTATTTT
>NA|NA|TRBJ2-5|TRBV18
CASSRSNRELETQYF
TGTGCCAGCTCTCGCTCCAACAGGGAATTAGAGACCCAGTACTTC
>NA|NA|TRBJ2-1|TRBV27
CASCPTDSSYNEQFF
TGTGCCAGCTGCCCCACGGACAGCTCCTACAATGAGCAGTTCTTC
>TRBD2|NA|TRBJ2-1|TRBV11-2
CASSFTTSGSSYNEQFF
TGTGCCAGCAGCTTCACGACTAGCGGGAGCTCCTACAATGAGCAGTTCTTC
>TRBD2|once|TRBJ2-7|TRBV7-6
CASSVSGSGEQYF
TGTGCCAGCAGCGTTAGCGGGAGCGGCGAGCAGTACTTC
>NA|NA|TRBJ1-1|TRBV19
CASSMGGREETEAFF
TGTGCCAGTAGTATGGGGGGGAGGGAAGAAACTGAAGCTTTCTTT
>NA|once|TRBJ1-5|TRBV28
CASSLPLTLNSNQPQHF
TGTGCCAGCAGCCTCCCTCTTACACTAAATAGCAATCAGCCCCAGCATTTT
>NA|NA|TRBJ2-5|TRBV3-1/TRBV3-2
CASSQDRRPVQGTQYF
TGTGCCAGCAGCCAAGATAGGAGGCCTGTCCAAGGGACCCAGTACTTC
>NA|once|TRBJ2-1|TRBV28
CASSFMAGTYNEQFF
TGTGCCAGCAGTTTCATGGCGGGCACCTACAATGAGCAGTTCTTC
>NA|NA|TRBJ1-4|TRBV6-5
CASSSMGPRTNEKLFF
TGTGCCAGCAGTTCCATGGGGCCCCGCACTAATGAAAAACTGTTTTTT
>TRBD1|NA|TRBJ1-6|TRBV5-1
CASSLEGTGYSPLHF
TGCGCCAGCAGCTTGGAAGGGACAGGGTACTCACCCCTCCACTTT
>NA|NA|TRBJ2-2|TRBV7-9
CASSLLGLDTGELFF
TGTGCCAGCAGCCTTCTCGGGTTGGACACCGGGGAGCTGTTTTTT